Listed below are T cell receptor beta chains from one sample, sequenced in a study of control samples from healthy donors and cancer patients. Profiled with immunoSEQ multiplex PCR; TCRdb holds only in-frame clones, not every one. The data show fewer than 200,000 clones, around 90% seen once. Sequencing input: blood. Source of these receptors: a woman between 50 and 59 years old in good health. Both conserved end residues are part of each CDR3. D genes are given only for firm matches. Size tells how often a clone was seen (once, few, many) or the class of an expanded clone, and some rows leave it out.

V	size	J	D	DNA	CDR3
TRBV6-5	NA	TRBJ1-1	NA	TGTGCCAGCAGTTCCGGGCCTCAAGATGAAGCTTTCTTT	CASSSGPQDEAFF
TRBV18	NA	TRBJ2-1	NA	TGTGCCAGCTCACCCTCGGTCAATGAGCAGTTCTTC	CASSPSVNEQFF
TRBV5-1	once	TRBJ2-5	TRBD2	TGCGCCAGCAGCCCTAGCGGGATAGGAGGGGAGACCCAGTACTTC	CASSPSGIGGETQYF
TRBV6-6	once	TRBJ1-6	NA	TGTGCCAGCAGTCCAGGATATAATTCACCCCTCCACTTT	CASSPGYNSPLHF
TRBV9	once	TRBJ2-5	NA	TGTGCCAGCAGCGCGAGTGGTGCTTCGGAGACCCAGTACTTC	CASSASGASETQYF
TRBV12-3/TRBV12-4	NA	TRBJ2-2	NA	TGTGCCAGCAGTTTAGCGAACACCGGGGAGCTGTTTTTT	CASSLANTGELFF
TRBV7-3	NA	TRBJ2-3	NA	TGTGCCAGCAGCTCTACTAGGAACACAGATACGCAGTATTTT	CASSSTRNTDTQYF
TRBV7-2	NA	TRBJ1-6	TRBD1	TGTGCCAGCAGCTTAGTGTTAGGGGGCGGTAATTCACCCCTCCACTTT	CASSLVLGGGNSPLHF
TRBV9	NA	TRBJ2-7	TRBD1	TGTGCCAGCAGCGTGGGACCGGGACAGGCATTCTCCTACGAGCAGTACTTC	CASSVGPGQAFSYEQYF
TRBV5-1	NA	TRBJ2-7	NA	TGCGCCAGCAGCTTAGGCCAGGCAATGAACGAGCAGTACTTC	CASSLGQAMNEQYF
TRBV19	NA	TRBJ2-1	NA	TGTGCCAGTAGTCCGTTGGGAGTCCCCTACAATGAGCAGTTCTTC	CASSPLGVPYNEQFF
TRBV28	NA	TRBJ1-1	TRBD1	TGTGCCAGCAGCACAATCAGACAGGGTATCACTGAAGCTTTCTTT	CASSTIRQGITEAFF
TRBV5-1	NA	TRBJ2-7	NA	TGCGCCAGCAGCTTGGCCCAGACGTACTACGAGCAGTACTTC	CASSLAQTYYEQYF
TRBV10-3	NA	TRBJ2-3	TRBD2	TGTGCCATCAGGGCGGGAGGGGGAGGAGATACGCAGTATTTT	CAIRAGGGGDTQYF
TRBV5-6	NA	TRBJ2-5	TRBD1	TGTGCCAGCAGCCAACAGGGGATAGAGACCCAGTACTTC	CASSQQGIETQYF
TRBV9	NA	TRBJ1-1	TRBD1	TGTGCCAGCAGCGAGACAGGGGGAGAAAACGGTGAAGCTTTCTTT	CASSETGGENGEAFF
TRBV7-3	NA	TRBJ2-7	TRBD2	TGTGCCAGCAGCTTTTTTGGGGAGGGCGAGCAGTACTTC	CASSFFGEGEQYF
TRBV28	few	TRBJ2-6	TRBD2	TGTGCCGGGGGGGGCTCTGGGGCCAACGTCCTGACTTTC	CAGGGSGANVLTF
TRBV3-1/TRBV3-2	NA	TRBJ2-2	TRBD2	TGTGCCAGCAGCCGGACCAGACTAGCGGGGGGGACGAACACCGGGGAGCTGTTTTTT	CASSRTRLAGGTNTGELFF
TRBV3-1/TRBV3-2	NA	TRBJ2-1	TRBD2	TGTGCCAGCAGCCGTCCAGCGGGGCTGTACAATGAGCAGTTCTTC	CASSRPAGLYNEQFF
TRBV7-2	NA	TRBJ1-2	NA	TGTGCCAGCAGCAATAGCCTCAGCCGTTCTAACTATGGCTACACCTTC	CASSNSLSRSNYGYTF
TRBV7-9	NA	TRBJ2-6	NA	TGTGCCAGCATATGGGTTGGGGCCAACGTCCTGACTTTC	CASIWVGANVLTF
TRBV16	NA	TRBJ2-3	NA	TGTGCCAGCAGCCCCAGCAGGAGTAGCACAGATACGCAGTATTTT	CASSPSRSSTDTQYF
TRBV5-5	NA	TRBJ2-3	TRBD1	TGTGCCAGCAGCTTAAGGACAGGGGGCACAGATACGCAGTATTTT	CASSLRTGGTDTQYF
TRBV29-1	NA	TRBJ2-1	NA	TGCAGCGTTGAAAGATACAATGAGCAGTTCTTC	CSVERYNEQFF
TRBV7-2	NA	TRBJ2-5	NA	TGTGCCAGCAAGCCGGGCAGGGGGGAAGAGACCCAGTACTTC	CASKPGRGEETQYF
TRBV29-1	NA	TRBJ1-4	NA	TGCAGCGGGACCGGAGCGAGTGAAAAACTGTTTTTT	CSGTGASEKLFF
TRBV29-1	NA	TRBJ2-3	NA	TGCAGCGTTGCAGCGTTGTCTGGTACGCAGTATTTT	CSVAALSGTQYF
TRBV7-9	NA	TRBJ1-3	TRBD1	TGTGCCAGCAGCTGGGACAGCTCTGGAAACACCATATATTTT	CASSWDSSGNTIYF